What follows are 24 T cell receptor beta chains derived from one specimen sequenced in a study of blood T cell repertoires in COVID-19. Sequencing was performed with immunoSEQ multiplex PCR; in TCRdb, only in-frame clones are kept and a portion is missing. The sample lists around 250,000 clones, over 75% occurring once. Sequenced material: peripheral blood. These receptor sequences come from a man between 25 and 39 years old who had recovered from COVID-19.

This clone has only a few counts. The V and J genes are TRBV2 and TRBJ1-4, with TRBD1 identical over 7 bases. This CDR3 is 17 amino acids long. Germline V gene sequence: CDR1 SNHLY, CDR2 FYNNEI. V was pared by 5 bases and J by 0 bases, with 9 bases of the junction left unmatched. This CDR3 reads CASSYFDRVATNEKLFF. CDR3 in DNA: TGTGCCAGCAGTTACTTCGACAGGGTTGCAACTAATGAAAAACTGTTTTTT.

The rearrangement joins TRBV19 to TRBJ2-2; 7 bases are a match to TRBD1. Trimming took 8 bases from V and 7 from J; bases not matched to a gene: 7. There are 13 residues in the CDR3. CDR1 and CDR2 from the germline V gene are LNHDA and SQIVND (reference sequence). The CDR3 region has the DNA TGTGCCAGTGAAAGGGGGCGCGGCGGGGAGCTGTTTTTT. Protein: CASERGRGGELFF. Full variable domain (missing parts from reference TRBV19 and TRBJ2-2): DGGITQSPKYLFRKEGQNVTLSCEQNLNHDAMYWYRQDPGQGLRLIYYSQIVNDFQKGDIAEGYSVSREKKESFPLTVTSAQKNPTAFYLCASERGRGGELFFGEGSRLTVL.

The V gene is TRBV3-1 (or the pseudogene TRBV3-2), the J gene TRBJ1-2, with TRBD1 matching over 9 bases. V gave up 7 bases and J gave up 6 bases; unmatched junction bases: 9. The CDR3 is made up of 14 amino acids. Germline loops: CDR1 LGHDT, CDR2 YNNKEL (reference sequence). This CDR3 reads CASNSGQGNNGYTF. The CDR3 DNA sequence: TGTGCCAGCAATTCCGGACAGGGGAATAATGGCTACACCTTC.

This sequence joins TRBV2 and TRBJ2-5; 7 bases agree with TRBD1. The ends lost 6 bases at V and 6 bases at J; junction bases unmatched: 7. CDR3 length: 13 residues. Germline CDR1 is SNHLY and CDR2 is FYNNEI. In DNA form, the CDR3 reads TGTGCCAGCAGCGAGACAGGGCGGCAGACCCAGTACTTC. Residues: CASSETGRQTQYF.

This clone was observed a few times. CDR3 loop: CASSETGGAGTEAFF. CDR3 DNA sequence: TGTGCCAGCAGTGAGACAGGGGGCGCTGGGACTGAAGCTTTCTTT. The V call is TRBV6-4, the J call TRBJ1-1; 10 bases match TRBD1. CDR3 length: 15 residues. Per the germline V gene, CDR1 is MRHNA and CDR2 is SNTAGT. Trimming took 3 bases from V and 5 from J; bases not matched to a gene: 6.

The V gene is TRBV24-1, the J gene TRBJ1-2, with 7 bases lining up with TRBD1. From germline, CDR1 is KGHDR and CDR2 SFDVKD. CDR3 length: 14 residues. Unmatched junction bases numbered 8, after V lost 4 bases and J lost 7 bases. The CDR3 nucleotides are TGTGCCACCAGTGAAACGACAGGGAGAGGTGGCTACACCTTC. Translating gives CATSETTGRGGYTF.

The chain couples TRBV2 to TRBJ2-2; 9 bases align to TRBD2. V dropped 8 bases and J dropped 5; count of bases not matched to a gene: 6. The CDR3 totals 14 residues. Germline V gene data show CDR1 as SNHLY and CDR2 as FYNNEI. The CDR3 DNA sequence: TGTGCCAGCTCGCGGGGGGGAGGGACCGGGGAGCTGTTTTTT. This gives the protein CASSRGGGTGELFF.

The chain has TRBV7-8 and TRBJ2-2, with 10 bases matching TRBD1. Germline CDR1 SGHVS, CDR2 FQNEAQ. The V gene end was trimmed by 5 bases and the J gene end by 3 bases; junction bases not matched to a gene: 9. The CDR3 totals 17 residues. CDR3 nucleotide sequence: TGTGCCAGCAGCCTCCCCCGGACAGGGGGGGACACCGGGGAGCTGTTTTTT. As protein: CASSLPRTGGDTGELFF.

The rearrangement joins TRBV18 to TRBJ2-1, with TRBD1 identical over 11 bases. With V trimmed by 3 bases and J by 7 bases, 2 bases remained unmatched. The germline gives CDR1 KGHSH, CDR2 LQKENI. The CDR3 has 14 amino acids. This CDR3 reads CASSPGTGGNEQFF. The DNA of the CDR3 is TGTGCCAGCTCACCTGGGACAGGGGGAAATGAGCAGTTCTTC.

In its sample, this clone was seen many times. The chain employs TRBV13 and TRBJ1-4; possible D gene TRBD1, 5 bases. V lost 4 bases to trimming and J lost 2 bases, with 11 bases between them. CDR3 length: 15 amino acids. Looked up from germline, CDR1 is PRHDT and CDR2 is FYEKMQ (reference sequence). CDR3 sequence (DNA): TGTGCCAGCAGCTCAATAAGACAGACTAATGAAAAACTGTTTTTT. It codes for CASSSIRQTNEKLFF.

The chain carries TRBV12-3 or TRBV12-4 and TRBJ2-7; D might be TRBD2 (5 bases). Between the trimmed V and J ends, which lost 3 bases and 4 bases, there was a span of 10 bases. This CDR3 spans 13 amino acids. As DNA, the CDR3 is TGTGCCAGCAGTTTTCATCGGAGGTACGAGCAGTACTTC. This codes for CASSFHRRYEQYF.

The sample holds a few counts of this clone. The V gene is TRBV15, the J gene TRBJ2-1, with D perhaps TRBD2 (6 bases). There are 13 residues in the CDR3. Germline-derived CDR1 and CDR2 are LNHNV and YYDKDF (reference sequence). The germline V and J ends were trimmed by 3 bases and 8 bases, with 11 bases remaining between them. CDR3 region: CATSSGEAYEQFF. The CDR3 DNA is TGTGCCACCAGCAGCGGGGAGGCGTATGAGCAGTTCTTC.

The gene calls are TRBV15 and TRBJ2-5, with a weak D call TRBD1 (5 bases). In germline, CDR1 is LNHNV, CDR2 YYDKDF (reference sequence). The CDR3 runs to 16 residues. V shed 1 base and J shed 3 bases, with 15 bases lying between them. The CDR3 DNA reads TGTGCCACCAGCAGAGGGGATGTGGGGCTTAAAGAGACCCAGTACTTC. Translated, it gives CATSRGDVGLKETQYF.

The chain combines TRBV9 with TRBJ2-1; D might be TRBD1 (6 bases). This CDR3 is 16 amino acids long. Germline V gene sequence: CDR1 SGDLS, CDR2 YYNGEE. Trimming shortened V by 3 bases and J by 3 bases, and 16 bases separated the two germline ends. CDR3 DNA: TGTGCCAGCAGCGCCGTTCCGGGACACAACTACAATGAGCAGTTCTTC. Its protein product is CASSAVPGHNYNEQFF.

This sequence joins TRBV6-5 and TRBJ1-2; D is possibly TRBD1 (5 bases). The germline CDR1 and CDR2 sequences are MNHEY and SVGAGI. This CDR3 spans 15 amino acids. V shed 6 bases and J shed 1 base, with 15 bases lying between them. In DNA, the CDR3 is TGTGCCAGCAGAACACTGAGGGGAGGTAACTATGGCTACACCTTC. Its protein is CASRTLRGGNYGYTF.

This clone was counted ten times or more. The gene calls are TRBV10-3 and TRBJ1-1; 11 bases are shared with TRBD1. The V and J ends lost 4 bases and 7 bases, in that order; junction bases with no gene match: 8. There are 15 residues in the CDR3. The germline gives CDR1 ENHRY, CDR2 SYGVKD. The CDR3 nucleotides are TGTGCCATCAGTGGCACCGGGACAGGGGGACTTGAAGCTTTCTTT. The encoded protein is CAISGTGTGGLEAFF.

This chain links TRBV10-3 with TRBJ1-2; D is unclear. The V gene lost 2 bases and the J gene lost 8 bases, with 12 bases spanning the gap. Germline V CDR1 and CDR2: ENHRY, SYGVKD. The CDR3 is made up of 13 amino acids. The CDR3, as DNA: TGTGCCATCAGTGAGCAGGCCCTCCTCGGCTACACCTTC. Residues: CAISEQALLGYTF.

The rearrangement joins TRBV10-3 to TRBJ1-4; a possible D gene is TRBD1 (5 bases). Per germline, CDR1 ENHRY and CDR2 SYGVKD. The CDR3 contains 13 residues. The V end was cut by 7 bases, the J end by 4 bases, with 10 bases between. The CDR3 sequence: CAIKQGINEKLFF. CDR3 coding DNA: TGTGCCATCAAGCAGGGAATTAATGAAAAACTGTTTTTT.

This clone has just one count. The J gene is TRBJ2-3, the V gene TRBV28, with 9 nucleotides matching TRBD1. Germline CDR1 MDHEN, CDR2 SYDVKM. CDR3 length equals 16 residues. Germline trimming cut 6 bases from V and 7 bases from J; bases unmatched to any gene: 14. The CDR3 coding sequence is TGTGCCAGCAGCCCATCGCACAGGGGGCCGAGGTATACGCAGTATTTT. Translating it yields CASSPSHRGPRYTQYF.

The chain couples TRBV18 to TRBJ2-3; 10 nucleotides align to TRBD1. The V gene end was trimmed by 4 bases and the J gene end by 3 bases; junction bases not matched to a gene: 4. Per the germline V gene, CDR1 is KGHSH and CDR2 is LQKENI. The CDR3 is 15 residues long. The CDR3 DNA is TGTGCCAGCTCACGGAGACAGGGGGCTACAGATACGCAGTATTTT. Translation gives CASSRRQGATDTQYF.

CDR3 sequence (DNA): TGTGCCACCAGTGACCCCGCCCGGGACAGCGGTGAAGCTTTCTTT. Translated: CATSDPARDSGEAFF. The chain carries TRBV24-1 and TRBJ1-1; 7 nucleotides line up with TRBD1. CDR1 and CDR2 from the germline V gene are KGHDR and SFDVKD. J lost 7 bases, V lost 4 bases, and 11 bases had no gene match. The CDR3 runs to 15 residues.

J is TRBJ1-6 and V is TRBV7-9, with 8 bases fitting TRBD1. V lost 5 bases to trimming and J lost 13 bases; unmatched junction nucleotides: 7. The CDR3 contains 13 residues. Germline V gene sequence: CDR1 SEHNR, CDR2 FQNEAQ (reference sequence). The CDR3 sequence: CASSTGTGSPLHF. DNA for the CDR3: TGTGCCAGCAGCACCGGGACAGGATCCCCCCTCCACTTT.

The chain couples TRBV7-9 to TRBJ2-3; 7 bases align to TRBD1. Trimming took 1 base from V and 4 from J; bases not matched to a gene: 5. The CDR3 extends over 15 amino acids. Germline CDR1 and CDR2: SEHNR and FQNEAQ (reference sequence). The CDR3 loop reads CASSLEGAGADTQYF. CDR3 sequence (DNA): TGTGCCAGCAGCTTAGAGGGGGCGGGTGCAGATACGCAGTATTTT.

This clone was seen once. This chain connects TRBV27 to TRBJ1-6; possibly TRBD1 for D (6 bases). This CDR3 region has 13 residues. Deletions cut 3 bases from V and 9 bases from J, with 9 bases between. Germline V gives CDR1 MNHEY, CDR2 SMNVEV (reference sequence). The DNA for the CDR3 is TGTGCCAGCAGTTTCGACAGGAGTTCACCCCTCCACTTT. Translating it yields CASSFDRSSPLHF.